What follows are 21 T cell receptor beta chains derived from one specimen sequenced in a study of shared clonotypes between healthy human individuals. CD45RO-negative cells were positively selected for CCR7, leaving out terminally differentiated effector memory CD45RA+ cells. Method: immunoSEQ multiplex PCR; TCRdb's copy keeps in-frame clones and lacks some. The table lists 760,000 or so clones, around 96% of them singletons. Sequenced sample: naive CD8+ T cells sorted from blood. The receptors derive from a man aged 25-40 years in good health.

The chain carries TRBV28 and TRBJ2-7; unclear D gene. The V gene lost 8 bases and the J gene lost 3 bases, with 8 bases spanning the gap. The CDR3 sequence is 11 residues long. Germline V gives CDR1 MDHEN, CDR2 SYDVKM. In DNA form, the CDR3 reads TGTGCCAGCGGCAAGGACTACGAGCAGTACTTC. Translating it yields CASGKDYEQYF.

The chain joins TRBV18 to TRBJ1-2; 7 bases agree with TRBD1. Germline V CDR1 and CDR2: KGHSH, LQKENI. This CDR3 comprises 15 residues. Unmatched junction bases numbered 8, after V lost 1 base and J lost 6 bases. CDR3 residues: CASSPREHRGDGYTF. The CDR3 nucleotides are TGTGCCAGCTCACCACGGGAACACAGGGGAGATGGCTACACCTTC.

The rearrangement links TRBV6-5 to TRBJ2-7, with a weak D call TRBD1 (5 bases). The CDR3 sequence is 15 residues long. Germline CDR1 reads MNHEY; CDR2 reads SVGAGI. The V end was cut by 3 bases, the J end by 1 base, with 13 bases between. CDR3 sequence (DNA): TGTGCCAGCAGTTATGGGGCGTATCAATCCTACGAGCAGTACTTC. This gives the protein CASSYGAYQSYEQYF.

The J gene is TRBJ2-1, the V gene TRBV6-1, with TRBD2 matching 7 bases. Trimming took 3 bases from V and 1 from J; bases not matched to a gene: 6. Germline V gene data show CDR1 as MNHNS and CDR2 as SASEGT. The CDR3 is 16 amino acids. The CDR3 loop is CASSDPSGMSYNEQFF. The CDR3 DNA reads as TGTGCCAGCAGTGATCCCAGCGGGATGTCCTACAATGAGCAGTTCTTC.

The chain combines TRBV15 with TRBJ1-2, with 7 nucleotides matching TRBD1. V was clipped by 1 base and J by 4 bases; unmatched bases: 9. The CDR3 is 16 residues long. Germline V gene lookup returns CDR1 LNHNV and CDR2 YYDKDF (reference sequence). This chain's CDR3 is CATSRGRTGFPYGYTF. DNA for the CDR3: TGTGCCACCAGCAGAGGGCGGACAGGTTTCCCCTATGGCTACACCTTC. Combining the CDR3 with reference TRBV15 and TRBJ1-2 gives the whole variable domain DAMVIQNPRYQVTQFGKPVTLSCSQTLNHNVMYWYQQKSSQAPKLLFHYYDKDFNNEADTPDNFQSRRPNTSFCFLDIRSPGLGDTAMYLCATSRGRTGFPYGYTFGSGTRLTVV.

The chain is built from TRBV4-1 and TRBJ1-1; D not resolved. CDR3 length: 11 amino acids. From germline, CDR1 is MGHRA and CDR2 YSYEKL. Trimming took off 7 bases at V and 0 bases at J, with 3 bases between the two ends. The CDR3 DNA reads TGCGCCAGCACCATGAACACTGAAGCTTTCTTT. It codes for CASTMNTEAFF.

This chain connects TRBV19 to TRBJ2-5, with TRBD1 identical over 7 bases. V shed 10 bases and J 1 base; nucleotides not matched to a gene: 3. CDR1 and CDR2 from the germline V gene are LNHDA and SQIVND (reference sequence). The CDR3 is 12 amino acids. Written as DNA, the CDR3 is TGTGCCACTACAGGGGCCCAAGAGACCCAGTACTTC. Amino acid sequence: CATTGAQETQYF.

V usage is TRBV7-9 and J usage is TRBJ2-5, with 9 positions matching TRBD1. The CDR3 is 15 residues long. With V trimmed by 3 bases and J by 9 bases, 11 bases remained unmatched. Germline-derived CDR1 and CDR2 are SEHNR and FQNEAQ (reference sequence). The CDR3 protein is CASSFGQGTRVPQYF. The CDR3 DNA reads TGTGCCAGCAGCTTTGGACAGGGGACGCGGGTGCCCCAGTACTTC.

The chain carries TRBV6-6 and TRBJ1-5, with TRBD1 matching over 7 bases. The CDR3 consists of 15 residues. The germline V gene encodes CDR1 MNHNY and CDR2 SVGAGI (reference sequence). V lost 4 bases, J lost 2 bases, and 5 bases stayed unmatched. As DNA, the CDR3 is TGTGCCAGCAGTTTCCAGGGGGTAGGCAATCAGCCCCAGCATTTT. Translating it yields CASSFQGVGNQPQHF.

A single count supports this clone. This chain joins TRBV7-6 and TRBJ2-1; D not resolved. Trimming took off 3 bases at V and 0 bases at J, with 12 bases between the two ends. CDR1 and CDR2 from the germline V gene are SGHVS and FNYEAQ. The CDR3 runs 16 residues. This CDR3 is CASSFGVPSSYNEQFF. The DNA of the CDR3 is TGTGCCAGCAGCTTTGGCGTACCGAGCTCCTACAATGAGCAGTTCTTC.

Of note for this clone: Other DNA sequences of this sample code for an identical CDR3. V is TRBV27 and J is TRBJ2-7, with 8 positions matching TRBD1. Germline-derived CDR1 and CDR2 are MNHEY and SMNVEV (reference sequence). The CDR3 covers 15 residues. V lost 4 bases and J lost 0; bases outside the gene matches: 5. The chain's CDR3 is CASSSRQGNSYEQYF. The DNA for the CDR3 is TGTGCCAGCAGTTCCAGACAGGGGAACTCCTACGAGCAGTACTTC.

The V call is TRBV28, the J call TRBJ1-4; the D gene is possibly TRBD1 (5 bases). The CDR3 spans 17 residues. CDR1 and CDR2 (germline): MDHEN, SYDVKM. V was cut by 4 bases and J by 2 bases, with 17 bases left in between. CDR3 nucleotide sequence: TGTGCCAGCAGTTCGGTACAGAGGGACCCTACTAATGAAAAACTGTTTTTT. Its protein product is CASSSVQRDPTNEKLFF.

V usage is TRBV27 and J usage is TRBJ2-1; D gene uncertain. The V end lost 6 bases, the J end lost 2 bases, and 11 bases lay between the germline ends. The germline V gene has CDR1 MNHEY and CDR2 SMNVEV (reference sequence). There are 14 residues in the CDR3. The CDR3 DNA reads TGTGCCAGCAGCCCCTGGGCCCCCTACAATGAGCAGTTCTTC. This encodes CASSPWAPYNEQFF.

The rearrangement joins TRBV4-1 to TRBJ2-3; no clear D gene. Per germline, CDR1 MGHRA and CDR2 YSYEKL. V dropped 1 base and J dropped 5 bases, with 4 bases sitting between them. The length of the CDR3 is 12 residues. CDR3 DNA sequence: TGCGCCAGCAGCCAAGTTAGAGATACGCAGTATTTT. This sequence encodes CASSQVRDTQYF.

This CDR3 reads CAWSDIGGTYEQYF. CDR3 nucleotide sequence: TGTGCCTGGAGTGATATCGGAGGAACCTACGAGCAGTACTTC. J is TRBJ2-7 and V is TRBV30, with D tentatively TRBD2 (5 bases). Per germline, CDR1 GTSNPN and CDR2 SVGIG (reference sequence). The CDR3 loop spans 14 amino acids. V lost 1 base and J lost 2, with 12 bases in between.

J is TRBJ1-5 and V is TRBV19; D is ambiguous. The CDR3 consists of 15 residues. V was cut by 0 bases and J by 7 bases, with 13 bases left in between. Per the germline V gene, CDR1 is LNHDA and CDR2 is SQIVND (reference sequence). The DNA of the CDR3 is TGTGCCAGTAGTATAGACCCCGCGTCCCGACAGCCCCAGCATTTT. Translated, it gives CASSIDPASRQPQHF.

This clone was observed a handful of times. The same CDR3 arises from other DNA sequences in this sample as well. The J gene is TRBJ2-1, the V gene TRBV6-5; D ambiguous. Germline CDR1 and CDR2: MNHEY and SVGAGI. The CDR3 contains 13 residues. The ends were cut back, 0 bases at V and 6 bases at J, with 6 bases in the middle. Here the CDR3 DNA reads TGTGCCAGCAGTTACTCACCGGGCAATGAGCAGTTCTTC. This sequence encodes CASSYSPGNEQFF.

The chain employs TRBV27 and TRBJ2-7; no clear D gene. The germline gives CDR1 MNHEY, CDR2 SMNVEV (reference sequence). Between the trimmed V and J ends, which lost 5 bases and 1 base, there was a span of 18 bases. This CDR3 is 16 amino acids long. The CDR3 nucleotides read TGTGCCAGCAGTACCTTGACCCACCTGGGATCCTACGAGCAGTACTTC. This translates into CASSTLTHLGSYEQYF.

The chain is built from TRBV29-1 and TRBJ1-1; no reliable D call. The CDR3 length is 14 residues. V lost 6 bases, J lost 1 base, and 15 bases lay in between. CDR1 and CDR2 from the germline V gene are SQVTM and ANQGSEA. CDR3 DNA: TGCAGCGTGCGGGGTACGGATAGGAACACTGAAGCTTTCTTT. Residues: CSVRGTDRNTEAFF. The full variable domain, with the rest looked up from reference TRBV29-1 and TRBJ1-1, is SAVISQKPSRDICQRGTSLTIQCQVDSQVTMMFWYRQQPGQSLTLIATANQGSEATYESGFVIDKFPISRPNLTFSTLTVSNMSPEDSSIYLCSVRGTDRNTEAFFGQGTRLTVV.

This chain links TRBV7-9 with TRBJ2-2; D is uncertain. Germline V gene data show CDR1 as SEHNR and CDR2 as FQNEAQ (reference sequence). Between the trimmed V and J ends, which lost 5 bases and 1 base, there was a span of 5 bases. The CDR3 totals 13 residues. CDR3 sequence: CASSLMNTGELFF. The CDR3 DNA reads as TGTGCCAGCAGCCTAATGAACACCGGGGAGCTGTTTTTT.

The chain uses TRBV9 and TRBJ2-7; maybe TRBD1 (7 bases). CDR3 length: 13 amino acids. V dropped 6 bases and J dropped 6 bases, with 16 bases sitting between them. Germline loops: CDR1 SGDLS, CDR2 YYNGEE. For the CDR3, the DNA is TGTGCCAGCATGGCGGGACAGAGGGGCGAGCAGTACTTC. Its translation: CASMAGQRGEQYF.